A selection of T cell receptor beta chains follows, all from one sample in a study of naive and memory T cell subsets. From the UMI-ligation and nested PCR reads, TCRdb called clonotypes with MiXCR, one entry per CDR3 protein. Seen here are about 90,000 distinct CDR3 sequences, 11% observed once, and the top ten hold around 0.13%. Source material: naive CD4+ T cells from blood. All receptors come from a human donor in good health. The CDR3 runs from the conserved cysteine through the conserved F or W. Each record gives: D gene, clone size, J gene, V gene, CDR3 DNA, CDR3 protein. A D gene is named only where the DNA matches it firmly. Size values are once, few and many counts, or a class for expanded clones, and some rows have none.

D: NA
size: few
J: TRBJ1-3
V: TRBV20-1
DNA: TGCAGTGCCGCCCCAGGGCGCTCTGGAAACACCATATATTTT
CDR3: CSAAPGRSGNTIYF

D: NA
size: few
J: TRBJ2-2
V: TRBV4-3
DNA: TGCGCCAGCAGCCAAGCCAGGAACACCGGGGAGCTGTTTTTT
CDR3: CASSQARNTGELFF

D: NA
size: NA
J: TRBJ2-7
V: TRBV20-1
DNA: TGCAGTGCTAGAGAGAGGAGGGGCTACGAGCAGTACTTC
CDR3: CSARERRGYEQYF

D: NA
size: NA
J: TRBJ1-5
V: TRBV24-1
DNA: TGTGCCACCAGTGGGACAGAGGGTGGCAATCAGCCCCAGCATTTT
CDR3: CATSGTEGGNQPQHF

D: NA
size: NA
J: TRBJ2-6
V: TRBV4-3
DNA: TGCGCCAGCAGCCAAGAGAAGACAGGGACTCCTGGGGCCAACGTCCTGACTTTC
CDR3: CASSQEKTGTPGANVLTF

D: NA
size: few
J: TRBJ2-5
V: TRBV7-2
DNA: TGTGCCAGCAGCTTTACAGGTGTCGGGGAGACCCAGTACTTC
CDR3: CASSFTGVGETQYF

D: TRBD1
size: NA
J: TRBJ1-3
V: TRBV20-1
DNA: TGCAGTGCTCCTTCGGACAGGGCGAACGTCGCCATATATTTT
CDR3: CSAPSDRANVAIYF

D: TRBD2
size: NA
J: TRBJ2-5
V: TRBV19
DNA: TGTGCCAGTAGAGCTAGCGGGAAAGAGACCCAGTACTTC
CDR3: CASRASGKETQYF

D: TRBD2
size: few
J: TRBJ2-1
V: TRBV20-1
DNA: TGCAGTGCTAGCGGGGGGGCAGGGAATGAGCAGTTCTTC
CDR3: CSASGGAGNEQFF

D: NA
size: many
J: TRBJ2-7
V: TRBV6-5
DNA: TGTGCCAGCAGCACAATGGGGCCATACGGCGACGAGCAGTACTTC
CDR3: CASSTMGPYGDEQYF

D: NA
size: few
J: TRBJ1-2
V: TRBV9
DNA: TGTGCCAGCACCGCGGGGGGGCAGGGCTACACCTTC
CDR3: CASTAGGQGYTF

D: NA
size: NA
J: TRBJ1-1
V: TRBV29-1
DNA: TGCAGCGTTAATTTAAGGGTCGTGAACACTGAAGCTTTCTTT
CDR3: CSVNLRVVNTEAFF

D: TRBD2
size: few
J: TRBJ2-3
V: TRBV6-2/TRBV6-3
DNA: TGTGCCAGCAGTTTAGGAGCGGGGTCCACAGATACGCAGTATTTT
CDR3: CASSLGAGSTDTQYF

D: TRBD2
size: NA
J: TRBJ2-1
V: TRBV29-1
DNA: TGCAGCGTTGTTCGCGGGAGCTACAATGAGCAGTTCTTC
CDR3: CSVVRGSYNEQFF

D: NA
size: NA
J: TRBJ2-3
V: TRBV10-3
DNA: TGTGCCATCAGTGTTAGAGAAGGAGATACGCAGTATTTT
CDR3: CAISVREGDTQYF

D: TRBD2
size: few
J: TRBJ2-5
V: TRBV4-2
DNA: TGTGCCAGCAGCCAAGATCCCGGGAGGGCCCCCCAAGAGACCCAGTACTTC
CDR3: CASSQDPGRAPQETQYF

D: NA
size: NA
J: TRBJ2-5
V: TRBV7-8
DNA: TGTGCCAGCAGCTTAGGTGTGGGGCTAGAGACCCAGTACTTC
CDR3: CASSLGVGLETQYF

D: TRBD2
size: NA
J: TRBJ2-3
V: TRBV4-3
DNA: TGCGCCAGCAGCCAAGATTGGGAGGGTTATACGCAGTATTTT
CDR3: CASSQDWEGYTQYF

D: NA
size: few
J: TRBJ2-4
V: TRBV11-2
DNA: TGTGCCAGCTTCCCCGGGACTCCAAACATTCAGTACTTC
CDR3: CASFPGTPNIQYF

D: NA
size: few
J: TRBJ2-3
V: TRBV7-2
DNA: TGTGCCAGCAGCCAAACGCGGCCAGATACGCAGTATTTT
CDR3: CASSQTRPDTQYF

D: NA
size: NA
J: TRBJ1-4
V: TRBV11-2
DNA: TGTGCCAGCAGCTTAGATCAGGGGTCGAAGGAAAAACTGTTTTTT
CDR3: CASSLDQGSKEKLFF

D: TRBD1
size: few
J: TRBJ2-7
V: TRBV15
DNA: TGTGCCACCAGACTACAGGGGGCCTCTTACGAGCAGTACTTC
CDR3: CATRLQGASYEQYF

D: NA
size: many
J: TRBJ2-2
V: TRBV20-1
DNA: TGCAGTGCTAACGGGGACACGAACACCGGGGAGCTGTTTTTT
CDR3: CSANGDTNTGELFF

D: TRBD1
size: many
J: TRBJ2-7
V: TRBV20-1
DNA: TGCAGTGCCCTCCCGGGACAGGGTTTCGAGCAGTACTTC
CDR3: CSALPGQGFEQYF

D: TRBD2
size: few
J: TRBJ2-3
V: TRBV5-1
DNA: TGCGCCAGCAGCTTTACGCGGTCTAGCGGAGACACAGATACGCAGTATTTT
CDR3: CASSFTRSSGDTDTQYF

D: NA
size: few
J: TRBJ2-5
V: TRBV27
DNA: TGTGCCAGCGGACGGATCGATCAGACCCAGTACTTC
CDR3: CASGRIDQTQYF

D: NA
size: NA
J: TRBJ2-2
V: TRBV27
DNA: TGTGCCAGCAGTTTCAGGGACGTTGGAGGGGAGCTGTTTTTT
CDR3: CASSFRDVGGELFF

D: TRBD2
size: NA
J: TRBJ2-3
V: TRBV9
DNA: TGTGCCAGCAGACTCTCGGGAGGGGGACTAGCGGGATCCGGAGGGATCACAGATACGCAGTATTTT
CDR3: CASRLSGGGLAGSGGITDTQYF

D: TRBD1
size: NA
J: TRBJ2-7
V: TRBV7-2
DNA: TGTGCCAGCAGCCGGGACAGGGAGAGCGAGCAGTACTTC
CDR3: CASSRDRESEQYF

D: NA
size: few
J: TRBJ2-2
V: TRBV7-8
DNA: TGTGCCAGCAGCTCAACAGAGATCGGGGAGCTGTTTTTT
CDR3: CASSSTEIGELFF

D: NA
size: NA
J: TRBJ1-1
V: TRBV6-2/TRBV6-3
DNA: TGTGCCAGCAGTTACGAGTGGGCGCCCACTGAAGCTTTCTTT
CDR3: CASSYEWAPTEAFF

D: TRBD1
size: few
J: TRBJ1-1
V: TRBV6-5
DNA: TGTGCCAGCAGTCACAGGACAGGGAGGGACACTGAAGCTTTCTTT
CDR3: CASSHRTGRDTEAFF

D: TRBD2
size: NA
J: TRBJ2-3
V: TRBV12-3/TRBV12-4
DNA: TGTGCCAGCAGTTTAGAGACTAGCGGCCTAACCGTAGGTACGCAGTATTTT
CDR3: CASSLETSGLTVGTQYF

D: TRBD1
size: NA
J: TRBJ1-2
V: TRBV6-2/TRBV6-3
DNA: TGTGCCAGCAGCAGGACAGGCGATCACTATGGCTACACCTTC
CDR3: CASSRTGDHYGYTF

D: NA
size: NA
J: TRBJ2-1
V: TRBV5-4
DNA: TGTGCCAGCAGCTTGCGGGGGCTGGGGAATGAGCAGTTCTTC
CDR3: CASSLRGLGNEQFF